This T cell receptor (beta chain) was sequenced for a study of memory CD4+ T cells and cytomegalovirus serostatus. As for the study in general: Healthy Belgian adult donors included about 10 CMV-positive and more than 20 CMV-negative people. Study results and caveats: Suggested: most of the CMV-linked TCR signature lies in CD4+ memory cells.

As to this clone: Its specificity is not known.

The CDR3 has 15 amino acids. Germline values: CDR1 SEHNR, CDR2 FQNEAQ (reference sequence). The V gene end was trimmed by 5 bases and the J gene end by 5 bases; junction bases not matched to a gene: 10. Sequencing was performed with immunoSEQ multiplex PCR; in TCRdb, only in-frame clones are kept and a portion is missing. The sample holds about 62,000 clones, roughly three quarters seen once. The sort gate was single viable CD3+CD4+CD8-CD45RO+ cells for memory CD4+ T cells. V usage is TRBV7-9 and J usage is TRBJ2-3; the match to TRBD1 covers 7 bases. The TCR comes from an adult in good health and CMV-seropositive. The sample comprised memory CD4+ T cells from blood. The CDR3 DNA is TGTGCCAGCAGCCGCAGACAGGGAGAAGGAGATACGCAGTATTTT. This sequence encodes CASSRRQGEGDTQYF.